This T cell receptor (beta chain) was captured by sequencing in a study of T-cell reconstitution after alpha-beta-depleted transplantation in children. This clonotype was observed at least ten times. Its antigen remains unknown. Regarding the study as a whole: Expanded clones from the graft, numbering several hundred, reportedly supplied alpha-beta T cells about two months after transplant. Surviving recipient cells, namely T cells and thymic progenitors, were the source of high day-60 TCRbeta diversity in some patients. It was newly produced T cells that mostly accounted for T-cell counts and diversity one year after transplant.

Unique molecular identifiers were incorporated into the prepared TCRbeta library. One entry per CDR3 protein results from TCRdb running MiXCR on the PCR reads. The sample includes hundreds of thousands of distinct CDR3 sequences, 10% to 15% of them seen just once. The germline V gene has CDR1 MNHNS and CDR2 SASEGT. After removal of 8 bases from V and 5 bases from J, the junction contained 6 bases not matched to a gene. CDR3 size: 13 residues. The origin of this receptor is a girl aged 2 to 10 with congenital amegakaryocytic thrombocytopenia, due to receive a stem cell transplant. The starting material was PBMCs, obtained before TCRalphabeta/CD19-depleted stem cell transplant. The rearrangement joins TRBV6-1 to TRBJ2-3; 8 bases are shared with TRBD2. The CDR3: CASLGLAGDTQYF. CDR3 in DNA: TGTGCCAGCCTAGGACTAGCTGGAGATACGCAGTATTTT.